This is a list of T cell receptor beta chains from one sample in a study of patients and donors after allogeneic stem cell transplantation. Each CDR3 protein is one row after TCRdb ran MiXCR on the RT-PCR reads. In the table there are about 110,000 distinct CDR3 sequences, approximately 35% of which are singletons. Sample: blood, either unsorted or a sorted T cell fraction (not recorded which). The receptors were gathered from a human donor who was either an allogeneic HSCT recipient or a stem cell or donor lymphocyte infusion donor (not recorded which). It is not recorded whose cells these are; they may come from a transplant donor. The CDR3 runs from the conserved cysteine through the conserved F or W. Fields, in order: J gene, V gene, D gene, clone size, CDR3 length, CDR3 protein, CDR3 DNA. D genes are given only for firm matches. Clone size is stated in some rows and not others, as once, few, many or a class when expanded.

j_call: TRBJ2-7
v_call: TRBV29-1
d_call: NA
clone_size: NA
cdr3_length: 12
cdr3_aa: CSVPREEDEQYF
cdr3_nt: TGCAGCGTCCCCAGGGAGGAAGACGAGCAGTACTTC

j_call: TRBJ2-5
v_call: TRBV4-2
d_call: TRBD2
clone_size: NA
cdr3_length: 16
cdr3_aa: CASSQGSGTREETQYF
cdr3_nt: TGTGCCAGCAGCCAAGGGTCCGGGACTAGAGAAGAGACCCAGTACTTC

j_call: TRBJ1-1
v_call: TRBV20-1
d_call: TRBD1
clone_size: few
cdr3_length: 11
cdr3_aa: CSARAKQGAFF
cdr3_nt: TGCAGTGCTAGGGCGAAACAGGGGGCTTTCTTT

j_call: TRBJ2-5
v_call: TRBV12-3/TRBV12-4
d_call: NA
clone_size: once
cdr3_length: 15
cdr3_aa: CASSLGGGRTQTQYF
cdr3_nt: TGTGCCAGCAGTTTAGGTGGAGGGCGGACCCAGACCCAGTACTTC

j_call: TRBJ1-1
v_call: TRBV3-1
d_call: TRBD1
clone_size: NA
cdr3_length: 13
cdr3_aa: CASRARGGTEAFF
cdr3_nt: TGTGCCAGCAGGGCCAGGGGGGGCACTGAAGCTTTCTTT

j_call: TRBJ2-7
v_call: TRBV25-1
d_call: NA
clone_size: few
cdr3_length: 14
cdr3_aa: CASSEGGSTYEQYF
cdr3_nt: TGTGCCAGCAGTGAAGGGGGCAGTACCTACGAGCAGTACTTC

j_call: TRBJ2-4
v_call: TRBV20-1
d_call: NA
clone_size: NA
cdr3_length: 16
cdr3_aa: CSARSPGSAGRNIQYF
cdr3_nt: TGCAGTGCTAGAAGTCCAGGTTCCGCGGGGCGAAACATTCAGTACTTC

j_call: TRBJ1-1
v_call: TRBV28
d_call: NA
clone_size: NA
cdr3_length: 14
cdr3_aa: CASSKSGTLSRAFF
cdr3_nt: TGTGCCAGCAGCAAATCCGGGACATTGTCTAGAGCTTTCTTT

j_call: TRBJ2-2
v_call: TRBV7-2
d_call: NA
clone_size: NA
cdr3_length: 16
cdr3_aa: CASSLLRLQNTGELFF
cdr3_nt: TGTGCCAGCAGCTTACTAAGGCTGCAGAACACCGGGGAGCTGTTTTTT

j_call: TRBJ2-2
v_call: TRBV12-3/TRBV12-4
d_call: TRBD1
clone_size: NA
cdr3_length: 15
cdr3_aa: CASSLRDRAAGELFF
cdr3_nt: TGTGCCAGCAGTTTACGGGACAGGGCTGCCGGGGAGCTGTTTTTT

j_call: TRBJ1-5
v_call: TRBV7-9
d_call: NA
clone_size: NA
cdr3_length: 14
cdr3_aa: CASSPNGGIGPQHF
cdr3_nt: TGTGCCAGCAGCCCCAATGGGGGGATAGGGCCCCAGCATTTT

j_call: TRBJ2-1
v_call: TRBV4-2
d_call: NA
clone_size: NA
cdr3_length: 13
cdr3_aa: CASSTRVTNEQFF
cdr3_nt: TGTGCCAGCAGCACCCGGGTTACCAATGAGCAGTTCTTC

j_call: TRBJ2-1
v_call: TRBV29-1
d_call: TRBD2
clone_size: many
cdr3_length: 14
cdr3_aa: CSVEASGRRNEQFF
cdr3_nt: TGCAGCGTTGAGGCTAGCGGGAGGAGGAATGAGCAGTTCTTC

j_call: TRBJ1-1
v_call: TRBV12-3/TRBV12-4
d_call: NA
clone_size: few
cdr3_length: 14
cdr3_aa: CASSLQGRNTEAFF
cdr3_nt: TGTGCCAGCAGTCTTCAGGGGAGGAACACTGAAGCTTTCTTT

j_call: TRBJ1-5
v_call: TRBV2
d_call: NA
clone_size: NA
cdr3_length: 18
cdr3_aa: CASSTLPKRLYSNQPQHF
cdr3_nt: TGTGCCAGCAGTACTCTCCCAAAGAGGCTATATAGCAATCAGCCCCAGCATTTT

j_call: TRBJ1-5
v_call: TRBV29-1
d_call: NA
clone_size: many
cdr3_length: 13
cdr3_aa: CSVARTANQPQHF
cdr3_nt: TGCAGCGTCGCAAGGACAGCCAATCAGCCCCAGCATTTT

j_call: TRBJ2-1
v_call: TRBV6-2/TRBV6-3
d_call: NA
clone_size: NA
cdr3_length: 12
cdr3_aa: CASSYVGYEQFF
cdr3_nt: TGTGCCAGCAGTTACGTGGGCTATGAGCAGTTCTTC

j_call: TRBJ2-1
v_call: TRBV15
d_call: NA
clone_size: NA
cdr3_length: 16
cdr3_aa: CATSRVKTSSNNEQFF
cdr3_nt: TGTGCCACCAGCAGAGTTAAAACTAGCAGTAACAATGAGCAGTTCTTC

j_call: TRBJ1-5
v_call: TRBV6-1
d_call: NA
clone_size: NA
cdr3_length: 14
cdr3_aa: CASSDQPTDQPQHF
cdr3_nt: TGTGCCAGCAGTGACCAGCCAACCGATCAGCCCCAGCATTTT

j_call: TRBJ2-5
v_call: TRBV15
d_call: TRBD1
clone_size: NA
cdr3_length: 16
cdr3_aa: CATSPRRTGVMKTQYF
cdr3_nt: TGTGCCACCAGCCCGCGGAGGACAGGGGTGATGAAGACCCAGTACTTC

j_call: TRBJ2-1
v_call: TRBV6-6
d_call: TRBD2
clone_size: NA
cdr3_length: 16
cdr3_aa: CVIGTSGRAGNNEQFF
cdr3_nt: TGTGTCATCGGGACTAGCGGGAGGGCCGGGAACAATGAGCAGTTCTTC

j_call: TRBJ2-7
v_call: TRBV12-3/TRBV12-4
d_call: NA
clone_size: few
cdr3_length: 14
cdr3_aa: CASSFRTPPYEQYF
cdr3_nt: TGTGCCAGCAGTTTCCGGACACCCCCCTACGAGCAGTACTTC

j_call: TRBJ1-1
v_call: TRBV4-2
d_call: NA
clone_size: few
cdr3_length: 14
cdr3_aa: CASSLGPENTEAFF
cdr3_nt: TGTGCCAGCAGCTTAGGACCAGAGAACACTGAAGCTTTCTTT

j_call: TRBJ1-1
v_call: TRBV18
d_call: NA
clone_size: NA
cdr3_length: 14
cdr3_aa: CASSPQGMNTEAFF
cdr3_nt: TGTGCCAGCTCACCACAGGGCATGAACACTGAAGCTTTCTTT

j_call: TRBJ1-2
v_call: TRBV18
d_call: NA
clone_size: few
cdr3_length: 15
cdr3_aa: CASSLVDSANYGYTF
cdr3_nt: TGTGCCAGCTCACTAGTCGACAGTGCTAACTATGGCTACACCTTC

j_call: TRBJ1-5
v_call: TRBV4-3
d_call: NA
clone_size: NA
cdr3_length: 16
cdr3_aa: CASSQKHRSGNQPQHF
cdr3_nt: TGCGCCAGCAGCCAAAAGCACAGGTCAGGCAATCAGCCCCAGCATTTT

j_call: TRBJ1-4
v_call: TRBV5-6
d_call: NA
clone_size: NA
cdr3_length: 14
cdr3_aa: CASSFYLANEKLFF
cdr3_nt: TGTGCCAGCAGCTTCTACTTGGCTAATGAAAAACTGTTTTTT

j_call: TRBJ1-5
v_call: TRBV30
d_call: NA
clone_size: NA
cdr3_length: 13
cdr3_aa: CACGRSRNQPQHF
cdr3_nt: TGTGCCTGTGGGAGATCGCGCAATCAGCCCCAGCATTTT

j_call: TRBJ2-3
v_call: TRBV4-3
d_call: NA
clone_size: few
cdr3_length: 14
cdr3_aa: CASSHKGQRDTQYF
cdr3_nt: TGCGCCAGCAGCCATAAGGGGCAACGAGATACGCAGTATTTT

j_call: TRBJ1-2
v_call: TRBV27
d_call: NA
clone_size: NA
cdr3_length: 14
cdr3_aa: CASSLSYGEYGYTF
cdr3_nt: TGTGCCAGCAGTTTATCGTATGGGGAGTATGGCTACACCTTC

j_call: TRBJ2-3
v_call: TRBV7-8
d_call: NA
clone_size: once
cdr3_length: 16
cdr3_aa: CASSKRRQAPLDTQYF
cdr3_nt: TGTGCCAGCAGTAAACGTCGGCAGGCCCCTCTCGACACGCAGTATTTT

j_call: TRBJ1-1
v_call: TRBV18
d_call: NA
clone_size: NA
cdr3_length: 13
cdr3_aa: CASSGGQNTEAFF
cdr3_nt: TGTGCCAGCTCGGGAGGACAGAACACTGAAGCTTTCTTT

j_call: TRBJ1-1
v_call: TRBV7-9
d_call: NA
clone_size: NA
cdr3_length: 17
cdr3_aa: CASSETGPVIGGTEAFF
cdr3_nt: TGTGCCAGCAGCGAGACGGGACCCGTAATCGGTGGCACTGAAGCTTTCTTT

j_call: TRBJ2-5
v_call: TRBV18
d_call: TRBD1
clone_size: few
cdr3_length: 14
cdr3_aa: CASSPPGTDETQYF
cdr3_nt: TGTGCCAGCTCACCGCCAGGGACAGATGAGACCCAGTACTTC

j_call: TRBJ1-4
v_call: TRBV28
d_call: NA
clone_size: few
cdr3_length: 13
cdr3_aa: CASSPGRGEKLFF
cdr3_nt: TGTGCCAGCAGTCCAGGGAGAGGCGAAAAACTGTTTTTT

j_call: TRBJ1-1
v_call: TRBV20-1
d_call: NA
clone_size: NA
cdr3_length: 14
cdr3_aa: CSAIPPGPNTEAFF
cdr3_nt: TGCAGTGCTATCCCGCCGGGGCCGAACACTGAAGCTTTCTTT

j_call: TRBJ2-7
v_call: TRBV5-6
d_call: NA
clone_size: NA
cdr3_length: 14
cdr3_aa: CASSPDYLGNEQYF
cdr3_nt: TGTGCCAGCAGTCCGGACTACCTTGGGAACGAGCAGTACTTC

j_call: TRBJ1-1
v_call: TRBV7-3
d_call: NA
clone_size: NA
cdr3_length: 17
cdr3_aa: CASSPLFRRAKNTEAFF
cdr3_nt: TGTGCCAGCAGCCCCCTCTTCCGGAGGGCGAAGAACACTGAAGCTTTCTTT

j_call: TRBJ1-6
v_call: TRBV4-2
d_call: TRBD1
clone_size: NA
cdr3_length: 16
cdr3_aa: CASSQETGTGNSPLHF
cdr3_nt: TGTGCCAGCAGCCAGGAAACCGGGACAGGGAATTCACCCCTCCACTTT

j_call: TRBJ2-5
v_call: TRBV7-2
d_call: NA
clone_size: few
cdr3_length: 15
cdr3_aa: CASSLVPGPGETQYF
cdr3_nt: TGTGCCAGCAGCTTAGTGCCGGGACCAGGCGAGACCCAGTACTTC

j_call: TRBJ2-5
v_call: TRBV7-3
d_call: NA
clone_size: NA
cdr3_length: 12
cdr3_aa: CASSLTGGPQYF
cdr3_nt: TGTGCCAGCAGCTTAACCGGCGGACCCCAGTACTTC

j_call: TRBJ1-5
v_call: TRBV6-5
d_call: NA
clone_size: NA
cdr3_length: 13
cdr3_aa: CASRNRLNQPQHF
cdr3_nt: TGTGCCAGCAGAAACAGGTTAAATCAGCCCCAGCATTTT

j_call: TRBJ2-3
v_call: TRBV7-2
d_call: NA
clone_size: few
cdr3_length: 14
cdr3_aa: CASSFGYSTDTQYF
cdr3_nt: TGTGCCAGCAGCTTCGGCTACAGCACAGATACGCAGTATTTT

j_call: TRBJ1-2
v_call: TRBV7-9
d_call: NA
clone_size: few
cdr3_length: 15
cdr3_aa: CASSPHKGKDYGYTF
cdr3_nt: TGTGCCAGCAGCCCCCACAAGGGAAAGGACTATGGCTACACCTTC

j_call: TRBJ2-1
v_call: TRBV6-5
d_call: TRBD2
clone_size: few
cdr3_length: 16
cdr3_aa: CASSYERLASNNEQFF
cdr3_nt: TGTGCCAGCAGTTACGAGCGACTAGCGAGTAACAATGAGCAGTTCTTC